Listed below are T cell receptor beta chains from one sample, sequenced in a study of cytomegalovirus exposure and HLA in healthy donors. Profiling relied on immunoSEQ multiplex PCR, and the TCRdb table lists in-frame clones only, not all of them. The sample lists around 100,000 clones, around a tenth occurring once. The sample comprised PBMCs. Receptors originate from a middle-aged man in good health and CMV-seropositive. Each CDR3 is given with its conserved first and last residue. The D gene is left open where the match is weak. Clone size is stated in some rows and not others, as once, few, many or a class when expanded.

v_call	d_call	clone_size	j_call	cdr3_aa	cdr3_nt
TRBV21-1	-	-	TRBJ2-1	CASRPGQGFDEQFF	TGTGCCAGCAGACCAGGACAGGGGTTCGATGAGCAGTTCTTC
TRBV4-1	-	-	TRBJ1-1	CASSSFEAFF	TGCGCCAGCAGCTCGTTTGAAGCTTTCTTT
TRBV7-8	TRBD1	few	TRBJ1-3	CASSLGTGVGNTIYF	TGTGCCAGCAGCCTAGGGACAGGGGTCGGAAACACCATATATTTT
TRBV13	-	few	TRBJ2-7	CASSPTGLYEQYF	TGTGCCAGCAGCCCTACGGGTCTTTACGAGCAGTACTTC
TRBV7-8	TRBD2	few	TRBJ2-4	CASSLQAGGSGDIQYF	TGTGCCAGCAGCTTACAAGCGGGAGGGAGTGGAGACATTCAGTACTTC
TRBV5-1	TRBD1	few	TRBJ1-1	CASSFGGQVLQNTEAFF	TGCGCCAGCAGCTTTGGAGGACAGGTACTACAGAACACTGAAGCTTTCTTT
TRBV13	TRBD1	-	TRBJ2-5	CASSQRTGEETQYF	TGTGCCAGCAGCCAACGGACAGGGGAAGAGACCCAGTACTTC
TRBV10-1	TRBD2	-	TRBJ2-1	CASSEWGSSGSSKSILNEQFF	TGCGCCAGCAGTGAGTGGGGGTCTAGCGGGAGCAGTAAATCAATATTGAATGAGCAGTTCTTC
TRBV9	-	-	TRBJ1-2	CASSVEGRGNYGYTF	TGTGCCAGCAGCGTAGAGGGCAGGGGTAACTATGGCTACACCTTC
TRBV6-5	TRBD2	few	TRBJ2-2	CASNLSGRGTGELFF	TGTGCCAGCAATCTGAGCGGGAGGGGCACCGGGGAGCTGTTTTTT
TRBV5-1	TRBD1	-	TRBJ2-5	CASSAWTGVQETQYF	TGCGCCAGCAGCGCCTGGACAGGGGTTCAAGAGACCCAGTACTTC
TRBV28	TRBD1	few	TRBJ1-4	CASSASGSRGEKLFF	TGTGCCAGCAGTGCCTCGGGGAGCAGGGGGGAAAAACTGTTTTTT
TRBV5-1	-	few	TRBJ2-1	CASSLGTAGVNEQFF	TGCGCCAGCAGCTTGGGTACGGCAGGGGTCAATGAGCAGTTCTTC
TRBV11-1	-	-	TRBJ2-7	CASSFQEPAAYEQYF	TGTGCCAGCAGCTTCCAGGAACCCGCAGCCTACGAGCAGTACTTC
TRBV7-8	TRBD1	few	TRBJ1-1	CASSSPPGGPEAFF	TGTGCCAGCAGCTCACCTCCAGGGGGGCCTGAAGCTTTCTTT
TRBV10-1	-	few	TRBJ2-5	CASSDLCVGETQYF	TGCGCCAGCAGTGATCTTTGTGTCGGAGAGACCCAGTACTTC
TRBV29-1	-	-	TRBJ2-7	CSARWAGLVEQYF	TGCAGCGCCCGATGGGCGGGGCTGGTCGAGCAGTACTTC
TRBV4-2	-	-	TRBJ1-1	CASSQDWGGNTEAFF	TGTGCCAGCAGCCAAGATTGGGGCGGGAACACTGAAGCTTTCTTT
TRBV6-6	TRBD2	few	TRBJ2-1	CASRLAELYNEQFF	TGTGCCAGCCGACTAGCAGAGCTTTACAATGAGCAGTTCTTC
TRBV2	-	few	TRBJ2-7	CASSFGRDYEQYF	TGTGCCAGCAGTTTTGGACGGGACTACGAGCAGTACTTC
TRBV5-6	-	few	TRBJ1-1	CASSLKPNTEAFF	TGTGCCAGCAGCTTAAAGCCGAACACTGAAGCTTTCTTT
TRBV29-1	-	-	TRBJ2-1	CSVETTKLEQFF	TGCAGCGTTGAAACGACTAAACTAGAGCAGTTCTTC
TRBV6-5	-	-	TRBJ1-1	CASTLLSNTEAFF	TGTGCCAGCACCTTATTATCGAACACTGAAGCTTTCTTT
TRBV6-5	-	-	TRBJ2-7	CASSYSTGYYEQYF	TGTGCCAGCAGTTACTCTACAGGATACTACGAGCAGTACTTC
TRBV2	TRBD1	-	TRBJ1-4	CASTRQGAGTNEKLFF	TGTGCCAGCACCAGACAGGGGGCCGGTACTAATGAAAAACTGTTTTTT
TRBV6-5	-	-	TRBJ2-5	CASSYSVRLQGETQYF	TGTGCCAGCAGTTACTCCGTCCGGCTACAGGGAGAGACCCAGTACTTC
TRBV5-1	TRBD1	-	TRBJ2-1	CASRTAGGQLSSYNEQFF	TGCGCCAGCAGGACCGCAGGGGGACAGCTTAGCTCCTACAATGAGCAGTTCTTC
TRBV13	-	few	TRBJ2-3	CASSLELSSTDTQYF	TGTGCCAGCAGCTTAGAGCTTAGCAGCACAGATACGCAGTATTTT
TRBV5-1	-	-	TRBJ2-4	CASSLVGPRDIQYF	TGCGCCAGCAGCTTGGTTGGCCCCAGGGACATTCAGTACTTC
TRBV2	TRBD1	-	TRBJ1-5	CASSEARTGNAPQHF	TGTGCCAGCAGTGAAGCCCGGACAGGTAACGCGCCCCAGCATTTT
TRBV5-8	-	-	TRBJ1-1	CASSLNQVVNTEAFF	TGTGCCAGCAGCTTGAATCAGGTGGTAAACACTGAAGCTTTCTTT
TRBV6-8	TRBD2	-	TRBJ2-3	CASRGTSGAADTQYF	TGTGCCAGCAGGGGGACTAGCGGGGCCGCGGATACGCAGTATTTT
TRBV5-1	TRBD2	few	TRBJ2-7	CASSLGREGTYEQYF	TGCGCCAGCAGCTTGGGAAGGGAGGGGACCTACGAGCAGTACTTC
TRBV4-1	-	few	TRBJ1-2	CASSQTIGVNYGYTF	TGCGCCAGCAGCCAAACCATCGGGGTTAACTATGGCTACACCTTC
TRBV12-5	-	few	TRBJ1-6	CASGLGSQGVDNSPLHF	TGTGCTAGTGGCCTTGGAAGTCAGGGCGTCGATAATTCACCCCTCCACTTT
TRBV4-3	TRBD1	-	TRBJ2-7	CASSQGGQGASEQYF	TGCGCCAGCAGCCAGGGGGGACAGGGGGCGAGTGAGCAGTACTTC
TRBV7-2	TRBD2	-	TRBJ2-7	CASSLDSSGTTYEQYF	TGTGCCAGCAGCTTAGACTCTAGCGGGACAACCTACGAGCAGTACTTC
TRBV5-1	-	-	TRBJ2-6	CASSLGTGSFPSSGANVLTF	TGCGCCAGCAGCTTGGGAACAGGGTCCTTCCCTAGCTCTGGGGCCAACGTCCTGACTTTC
TRBV5-1	-	few	TRBJ2-3	CASSLGSNTDTQYF	TGCGCCAGCAGCTTGGGTTCAAACACAGATACGCAGTATTTT
TRBV19	TRBD1	few	TRBJ1-2	CASSPQGAGEYGYTF	TGTGCCAGTAGCCCACAGGGGGCAGGGGAGTATGGCTACACCTTC
TRBV6-4	TRBD1	-	TRBJ1-5	CASSDGKGGNQPPHF	TGTGCCAGCAGTGACGGGAAAGGGGGCAATCAGCCCCCGCATTTT
TRBV7-9	-	few	TRBJ2-1	CASSFSGNEQFF	TGTGCCAGCAGCTTCAGCGGGAATGAGCAGTTCTTC